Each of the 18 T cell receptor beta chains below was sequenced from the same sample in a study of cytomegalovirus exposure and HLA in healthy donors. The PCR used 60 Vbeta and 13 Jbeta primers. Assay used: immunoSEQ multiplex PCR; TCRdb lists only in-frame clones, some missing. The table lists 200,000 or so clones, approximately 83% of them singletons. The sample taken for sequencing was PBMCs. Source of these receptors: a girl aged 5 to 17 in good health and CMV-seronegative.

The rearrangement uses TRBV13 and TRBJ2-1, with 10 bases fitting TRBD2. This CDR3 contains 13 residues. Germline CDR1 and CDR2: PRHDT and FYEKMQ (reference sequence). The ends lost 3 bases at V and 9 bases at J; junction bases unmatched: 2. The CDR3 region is CASSFSGGSEQFF. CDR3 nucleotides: TGTGCCAGCAGCTTTAGCGGGGGGAGTGAGCAGTTCTTC.

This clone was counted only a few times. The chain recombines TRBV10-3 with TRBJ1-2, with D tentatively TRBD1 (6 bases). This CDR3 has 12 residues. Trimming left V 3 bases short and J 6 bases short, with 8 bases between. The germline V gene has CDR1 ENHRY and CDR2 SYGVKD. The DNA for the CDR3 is TGTGCCATCAGTGACCAGGGGAATGGCTACACCTTC. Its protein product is CAISDQGNGYTF.

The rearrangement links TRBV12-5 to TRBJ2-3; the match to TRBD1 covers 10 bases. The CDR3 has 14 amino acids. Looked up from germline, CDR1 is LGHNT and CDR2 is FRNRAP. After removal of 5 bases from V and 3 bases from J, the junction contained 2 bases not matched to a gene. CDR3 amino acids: CASGRGQGTDTQYF. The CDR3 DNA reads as TGTGCTAGTGGTCGGGGACAGGGGACAGATACGCAGTATTTT. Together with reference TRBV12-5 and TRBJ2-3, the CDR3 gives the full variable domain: DARVTQTPRHKVTEMGQEVTMRCQPILGHNTVFWYRQTMMQGLELLAYFRNRAPLDDSGMPKDRFSAEMPDATLATLKIQPSEPRDSAVYFCASGRGQGTDTQYFGPGTRLTVL.

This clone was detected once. DNA for the CDR3: TGTGCCAGCAGCTTACCAGGGTATAATGAGCAGTACTTC. This codes for CASSLPGYNEQYF. V usage is TRBV7-9 and J usage is TRBJ2-5; D possibly corresponds to TRBD1 (5 bases). Germline V gene sequence: CDR1 SEHNR, CDR2 FQNEAQ (reference sequence). Trimming cost V 2 bases and J 11 bases, with 15 bases left between them. The CDR3 is 13 amino acids.

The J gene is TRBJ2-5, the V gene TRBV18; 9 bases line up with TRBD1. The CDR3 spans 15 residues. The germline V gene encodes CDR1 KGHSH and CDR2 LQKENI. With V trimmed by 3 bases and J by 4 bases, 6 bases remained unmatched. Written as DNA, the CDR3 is TGTGCCAGCTCACCGAGGACAGGGGTTGCAGAGACCCAGTACTTC. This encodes CASSPRTGVAETQYF.

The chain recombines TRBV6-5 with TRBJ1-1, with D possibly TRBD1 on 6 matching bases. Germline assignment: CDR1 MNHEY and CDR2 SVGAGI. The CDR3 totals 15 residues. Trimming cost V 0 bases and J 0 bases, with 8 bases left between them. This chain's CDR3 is CASSYSYRVNTEAFF. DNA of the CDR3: TGTGCCAGCAGTTACTCGTACAGGGTGAACACTGAAGCTTTCTTT.

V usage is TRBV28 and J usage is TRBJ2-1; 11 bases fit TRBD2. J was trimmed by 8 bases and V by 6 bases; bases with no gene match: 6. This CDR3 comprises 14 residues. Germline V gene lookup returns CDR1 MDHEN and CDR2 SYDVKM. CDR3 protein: CASSLSGRGHEQFF. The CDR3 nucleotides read TGTGCCAGCAGCCTTAGCGGGAGGGGCCATGAGCAGTTCTTC. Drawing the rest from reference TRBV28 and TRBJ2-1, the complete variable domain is DVKVTQSSRYLVKRTGEKVFLECVQDMDHENMFWYRQDPGLGLRLIYFSYDVKMKEKGDIPEGYSVSREKKERFSLILESASTNQTSMYLCASSLSGRGHEQFFGPGTRLTVL.

DNA for the CDR3: TGTGCCAGTACGTACAACGAAGGGGCAGATACGCAGTATTTT. Translating it yields CASTYNEGADTQYF. The chain links TRBV19 to TRBJ2-3; a weak D match, TRBD1 (5 bases). Germline V gene data show CDR1 as LNHDA and CDR2 as SQIVND (reference sequence). This CDR3 region has 14 residues. With 7 bases removed from V and 4 bases from J, the gap between germline ends came to 15 bases.

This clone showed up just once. CDR3 DNA: TGTGCCAGCAGCGTAGAGGGACAGGGGGCATACGAGCAGTACTTC. Residues: CASSVEGQGAYEQYF. This sequence joins TRBV9 and TRBJ2-7, with TRBD1 identical over 12 bases. Germline loops: CDR1 SGDLS, CDR2 YYNGEE. The CDR3 totals 15 residues. V was pared by 0 bases and J by 4 bases, with 2 bases of the junction left unmatched.

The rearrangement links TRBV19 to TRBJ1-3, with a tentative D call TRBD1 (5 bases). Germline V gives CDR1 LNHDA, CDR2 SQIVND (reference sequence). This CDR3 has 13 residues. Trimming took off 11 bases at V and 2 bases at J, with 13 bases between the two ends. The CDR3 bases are TGTGCCGCGTCACGGGGGGCTGGAAACACCATATATTTT. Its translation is CAASRGAGNTIYF.

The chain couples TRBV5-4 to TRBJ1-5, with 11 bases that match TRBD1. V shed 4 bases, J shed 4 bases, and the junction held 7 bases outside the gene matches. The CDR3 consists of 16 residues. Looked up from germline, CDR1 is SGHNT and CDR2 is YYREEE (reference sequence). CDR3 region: CASSRSGTGGNQPQHF. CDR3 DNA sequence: TGTGCCAGCAGCCGGTCCGGGACAGGGGGGAATCAGCCCCAGCATTTT. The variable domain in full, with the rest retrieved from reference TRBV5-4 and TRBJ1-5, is ETGVTQSPTHLIKTRGQQVTLRCSSQSGHNTVSWYQQALGQGPQFIFQYYREEENGRGNFPPRFSGLQFPNYSSELNVNALELDDSALYLCASSRSGTGGNQPQHFGDGTRLSIL.

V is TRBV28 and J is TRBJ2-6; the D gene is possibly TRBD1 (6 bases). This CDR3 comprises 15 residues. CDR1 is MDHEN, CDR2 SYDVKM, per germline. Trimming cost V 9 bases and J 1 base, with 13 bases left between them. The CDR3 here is CASNPRGSGANVLTF. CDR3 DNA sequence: TGTGCCAGTAACCCCAGGGGTTCTGGGGCCAACGTCCTGACTTTC.

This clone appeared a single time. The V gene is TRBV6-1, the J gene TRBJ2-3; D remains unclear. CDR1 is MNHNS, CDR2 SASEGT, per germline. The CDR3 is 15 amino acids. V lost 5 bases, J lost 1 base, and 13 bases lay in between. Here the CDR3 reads CASSPSRLGTDTQYF. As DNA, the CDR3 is TGTGCCAGCAGTCCCTCTCGGTTGGGCACAGATACGCAGTATTTT.

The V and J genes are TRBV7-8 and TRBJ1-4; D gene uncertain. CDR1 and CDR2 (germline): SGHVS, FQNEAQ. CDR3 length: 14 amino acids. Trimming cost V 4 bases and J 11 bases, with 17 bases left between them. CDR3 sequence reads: CASSSDRTVSKLFF. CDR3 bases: TGTGCCAGCAGCTCGGACCGGACTGTTTCGAAACTGTTTTTT.

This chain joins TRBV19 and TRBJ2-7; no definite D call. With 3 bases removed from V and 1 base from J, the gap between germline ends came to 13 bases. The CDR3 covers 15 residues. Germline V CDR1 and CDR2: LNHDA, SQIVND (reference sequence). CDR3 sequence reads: CASSIGVFGSYEQYF. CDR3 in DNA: TGTGCCAGTAGTATTGGAGTATTCGGTTCCTACGAGCAGTACTTC.

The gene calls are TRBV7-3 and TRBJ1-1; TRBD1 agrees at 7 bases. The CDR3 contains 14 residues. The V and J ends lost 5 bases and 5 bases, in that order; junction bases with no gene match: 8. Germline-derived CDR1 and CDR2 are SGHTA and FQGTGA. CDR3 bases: TGTGCCAGCAGCCAGTCAGGGGGGCGGACTGAAGCTTTCTTT. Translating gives CASSQSGGRTEAFF.

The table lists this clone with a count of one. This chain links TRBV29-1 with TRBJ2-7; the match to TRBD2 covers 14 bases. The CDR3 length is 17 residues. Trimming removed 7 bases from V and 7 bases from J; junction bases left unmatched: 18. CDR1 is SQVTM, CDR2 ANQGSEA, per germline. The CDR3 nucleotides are TGCAGCGCCGCAACCGGGACTAGCGGGGGTCCGAGGGGGGAGCAGTACTTC. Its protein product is CSAATGTSGGPRGEQYF.

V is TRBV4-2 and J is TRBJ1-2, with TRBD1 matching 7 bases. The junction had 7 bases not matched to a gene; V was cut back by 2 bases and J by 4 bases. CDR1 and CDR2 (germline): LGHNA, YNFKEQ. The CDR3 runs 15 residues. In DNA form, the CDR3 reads TGTGCCAGCAGCCAACCCCGGGACAGAGTCTATGGCTACACCTTC. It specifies CASSQPRDRVYGYTF.